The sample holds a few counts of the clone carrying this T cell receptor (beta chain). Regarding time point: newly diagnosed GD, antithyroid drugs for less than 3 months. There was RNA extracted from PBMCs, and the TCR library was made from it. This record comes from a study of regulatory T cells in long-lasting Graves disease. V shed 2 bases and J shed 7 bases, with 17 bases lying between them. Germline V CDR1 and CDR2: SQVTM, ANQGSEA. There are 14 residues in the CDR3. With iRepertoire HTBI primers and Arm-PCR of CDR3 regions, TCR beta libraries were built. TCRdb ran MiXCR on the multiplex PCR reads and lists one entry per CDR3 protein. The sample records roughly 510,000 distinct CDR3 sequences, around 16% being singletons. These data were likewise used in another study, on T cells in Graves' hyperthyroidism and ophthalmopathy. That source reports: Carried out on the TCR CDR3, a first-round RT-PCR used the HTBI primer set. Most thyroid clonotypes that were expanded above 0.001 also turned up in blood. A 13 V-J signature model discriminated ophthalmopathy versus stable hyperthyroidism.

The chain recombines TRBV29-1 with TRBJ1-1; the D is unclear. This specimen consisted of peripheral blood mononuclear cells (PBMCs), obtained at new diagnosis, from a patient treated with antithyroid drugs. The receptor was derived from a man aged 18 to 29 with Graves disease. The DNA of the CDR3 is TGCAGCGTTGAACGCATGGACGGTCTAGGTGAAGCTTTCTTT. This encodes CSVERMDGLGEAFF.